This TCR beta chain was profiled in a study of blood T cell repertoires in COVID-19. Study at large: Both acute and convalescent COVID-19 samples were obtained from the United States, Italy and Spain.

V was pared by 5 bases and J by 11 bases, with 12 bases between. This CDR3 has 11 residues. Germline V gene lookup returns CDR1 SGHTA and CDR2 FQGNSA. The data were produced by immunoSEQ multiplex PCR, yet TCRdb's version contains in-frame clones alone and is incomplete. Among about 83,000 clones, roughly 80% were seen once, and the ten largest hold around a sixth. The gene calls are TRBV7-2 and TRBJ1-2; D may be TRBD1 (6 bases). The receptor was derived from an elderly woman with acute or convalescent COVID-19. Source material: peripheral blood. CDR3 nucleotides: TGTGCCAGCAGCGAAGGACAGCCATACACCTTC. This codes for CASSEGQPYTF.